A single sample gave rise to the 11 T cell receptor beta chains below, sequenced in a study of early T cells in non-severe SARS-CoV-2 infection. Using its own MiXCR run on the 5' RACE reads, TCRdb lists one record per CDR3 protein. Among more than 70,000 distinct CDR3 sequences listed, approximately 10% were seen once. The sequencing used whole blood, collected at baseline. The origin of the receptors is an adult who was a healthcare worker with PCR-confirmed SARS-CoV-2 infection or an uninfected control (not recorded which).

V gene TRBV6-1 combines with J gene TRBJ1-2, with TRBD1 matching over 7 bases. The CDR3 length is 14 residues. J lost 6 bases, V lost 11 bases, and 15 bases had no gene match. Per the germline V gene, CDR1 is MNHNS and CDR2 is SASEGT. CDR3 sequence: CAHRPSGQPNGYTF. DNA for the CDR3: TGTGCCCACCGGCCCTCGGGACAGCCCAATGGCTACACCTTC.

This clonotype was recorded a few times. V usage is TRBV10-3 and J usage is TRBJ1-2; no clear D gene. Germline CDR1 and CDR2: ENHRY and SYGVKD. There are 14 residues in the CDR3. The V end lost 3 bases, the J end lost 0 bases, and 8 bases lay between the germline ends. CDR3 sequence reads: CAISEGLTNYGYTF. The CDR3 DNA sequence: TGTGCCATCAGTGAAGGACTTACTAACTATGGCTACACCTTC.

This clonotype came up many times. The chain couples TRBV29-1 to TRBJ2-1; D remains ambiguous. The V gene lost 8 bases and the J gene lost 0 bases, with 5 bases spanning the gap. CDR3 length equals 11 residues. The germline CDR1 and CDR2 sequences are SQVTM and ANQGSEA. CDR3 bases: TGCAGCTCGGACTCCTACAATGAGCAGTTCTTC. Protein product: CSSDSYNEQFF.

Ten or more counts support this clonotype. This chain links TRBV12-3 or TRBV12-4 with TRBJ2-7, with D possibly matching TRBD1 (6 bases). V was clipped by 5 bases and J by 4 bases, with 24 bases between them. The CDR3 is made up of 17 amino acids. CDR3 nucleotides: TGTGCCAGCAGTCCCCACGTGTTGGGGCCAGGGGCATACGAGCAGTACTTC. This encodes CASSPHVLGPGAYEQYF.

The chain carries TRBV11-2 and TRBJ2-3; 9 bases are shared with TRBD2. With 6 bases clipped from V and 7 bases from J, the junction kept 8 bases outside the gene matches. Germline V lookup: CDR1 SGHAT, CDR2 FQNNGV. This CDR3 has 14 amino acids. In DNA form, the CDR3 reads TGTGCCAGCAGAGCACTAGCGGGTGCCTATACGCAGTATTTT. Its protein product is CASRALAGAYTQYF.

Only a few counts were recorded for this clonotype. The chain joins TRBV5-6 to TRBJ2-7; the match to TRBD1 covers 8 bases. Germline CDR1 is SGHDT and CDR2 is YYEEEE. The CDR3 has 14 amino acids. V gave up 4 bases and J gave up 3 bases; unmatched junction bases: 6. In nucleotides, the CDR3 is TGTGCCAGCAGCACTGGACAGGGTTACTACGAGCAGTACTTC. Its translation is CASSTGQGYYEQYF.

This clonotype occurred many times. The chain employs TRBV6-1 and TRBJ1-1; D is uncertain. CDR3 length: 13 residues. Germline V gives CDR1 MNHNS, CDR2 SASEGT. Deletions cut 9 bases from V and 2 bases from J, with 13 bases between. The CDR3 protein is CASTDGFNTEAFF. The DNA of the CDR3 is TGTGCCAGTACCGACGGGTTTAACACTGAAGCTTTCTTT.

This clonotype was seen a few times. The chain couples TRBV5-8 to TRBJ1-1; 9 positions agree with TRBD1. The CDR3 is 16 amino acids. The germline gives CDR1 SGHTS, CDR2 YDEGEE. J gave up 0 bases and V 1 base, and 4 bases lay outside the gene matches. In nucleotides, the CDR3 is TGTGCCAGCAGCTTGAACAGGGGGCAAATGAACACTGAAGCTTTCTTT. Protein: CASSLNRGQMNTEAFF.

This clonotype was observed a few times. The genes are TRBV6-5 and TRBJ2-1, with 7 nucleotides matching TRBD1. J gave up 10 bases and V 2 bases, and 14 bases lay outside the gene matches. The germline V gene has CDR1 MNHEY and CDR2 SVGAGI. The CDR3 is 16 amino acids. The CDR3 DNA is TGTGCCAGCAGTTACCTGAACAGGGGCCGGGGTGAGGAGCAGTTCTTC. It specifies CASSYLNRGRGEEQFF.

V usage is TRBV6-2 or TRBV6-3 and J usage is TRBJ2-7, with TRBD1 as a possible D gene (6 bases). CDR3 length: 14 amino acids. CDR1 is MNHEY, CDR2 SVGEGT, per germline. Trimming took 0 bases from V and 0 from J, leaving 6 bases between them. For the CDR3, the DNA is TGTGCCAGCAGTTACTCGGACAGCTCCTACGAGCAGTACTTC. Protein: CASSYSDSSYEQYF.

CDR3: CASGLAILNTGELFF. CDR3 sequence (DNA): TGTGCCAGCGGTTTAGCGATCCTGAACACCGGGGAGCTGTTTTTT. This chain joins TRBV2 and TRBJ2-2, with D maybe TRBD2 (5 bases). The length of the CDR3 is 15 residues. CDR1 is SNHLY, CDR2 FYNNEI, per germline. With 8 bases removed from V and 1 base from J, the gap between germline ends came to 14 bases.